This section outlines one TCR beta chain sequence together with its context. These data come from a study of T cell changes during pregnancy in multiple sclerosis. Trimming cost V 2 bases and J 0 bases; bases outside gene matches: 8. The length of the CDR3 is 18 residues. CDR1 is KGHSH and CDR2 is LQKENI in the germline V gene. Using immunoSEQ multiplex PCR, the repertoire was profiled, and TCRdb retains in-frame clones only, with some absent. The repertoire holds around 30,000 clones, with 75% to 95% as singletons. The chain combines TRBV18 with TRBJ1-3; 9 bases are a match to TRBD1. The clonotype was recovered from a female donor with multiple sclerosis, enrolled in a pregnancy study. The sample was CD8+ T cells from peripheral blood mononuclear cells, taken before pregnancy. Here the CDR3 DNA reads TGTGCCAGCTCACCATGGGACAGGGATGGGAGCTCTGGAAACACCATATATTTT. This encodes CASSPWDRDGSSGNTIYF.